The clone carrying this TCR beta chain was counted a few times. Its specificity is unknown. This sample was included in a study of blood T cells in healthy people across ages. Study results and limitations: Naive T cell percentage by flow cytometry tracked strongly with beta diversity.

The authors ran a second PCR of roughly 6 to 12 cycles using a sample-barcoded 5' primer and a J-beta primer mix. Every cDNA molecule bore a tag from a template-switch adaptor containing 12 random nucleotides. TCRdb redid the calling of the 5' RACE reads with MiXCR, one entry per CDR3 protein. This sample has over 1,500,000 distinct CDR3 sequences, with around 48% found just once. There are 17 residues in the CDR3. Germline CDR1 LGHNA, CDR2 YSLEER. The V gene end was trimmed by 3 bases and the J gene end by 4 bases; junction bases not matched to a gene: 14. The extraction recovered at least 5.5 micrograms of total RNA per sample.

The source material was blood. J is TRBJ1-2 and V is TRBV4-3, with 7 nucleotides matching TRBD1. The receptor was derived from a woman aged 40-49 years in good health. As DNA, the CDR3 is TGCGCCAGCAGCCACGAATGGACAGGACGTTTCTTCTATGGCTACACCTTC. Its protein product is CASSHEWTGRFFYGYTF.